The source of this T cell receptor (beta chain) is a study of CD8 T cells in ankylosing spondylitis. This clonotype was recorded a few times. The antigen remains undetermined. General observations from the study: Ankylosing spondylitis blood appeared to be characterized by a TCR beta motif of several highly homologous variants. Matched ankylosing spondylitis synovial fluid reportedly contained a significantly enriched population of disease-linked clones.

Library preparation for TCR beta used quantitative 5'-RACE with molecular barcodes. TCRdb processed the 5' RACE reads anew with MiXCR; each CDR3 protein has one entry. The sample has about 750,000 distinct CDR3 sequences, around 20% seen once. This CDR3 region has 14 residues. With 3 bases clipped from V and 0 bases from J, the junction kept 5 bases outside the gene matches. Germline CDR1 reads DFQATT; CDR2 reads SNEGSKA (reference sequence). The chain has TRBV20-1 and TRBJ2-7; 7 bases fit TRBD1. This clonotype originated in a male donor with ankylosing spondylitis. Input material: blood, either unsorted or a sorted T cell fraction (not recorded which). The CDR3 spells CSARMAGGSYEQYF. The CDR3 DNA is TGCAGTGCTAGGATGGCAGGGGGCTCCTACGAGCAGTACTTC.